This T cell receptor (beta chain) originates from a study of blood T cell repertoires in COVID-19 (dated by TCRdb to 2020 to 2022). Describing the broader study: Collaborator samples came from the United States, Italy and Spain and covered acute and convalescent phases of COVID-19. Samples were obtained from the ongoing ImmuneRACE study (first 160 participants) and from over a thousand subjects provided by 6 global collaborators. The prospective study material was composed of cDNA or gDNA derived from T cells, B-cell-depleted T cells, or PBMCs. Subjects who had been exposed to COVID-19, were actively infected with it, or had recovered from it provided the deeply sampled blood TCRbeta repertoires that made up the dataset. Nearly every sample came with metadata listing a de-identified subject ID, COVID-19 status, age in years and sex. Where available, HLA class I and class II types were obtained from metadata supplied by the sample provider rather than from assay-based typing. The repertoires were made available in a free public database intended to serve as a resource for research on the immune response to SARS-CoV-2. Results and caveats for the whole study, not just this receptor: The amount of clinical and demographic metadata varied by source and participant and was provided uncurated.

Note on this clone: The antigen it binds to is not known. Base qualities were left out, and no much larger clone turns up one base away.

Each collaborating institution followed its own protocols to collect whole blood in K2EDTA tubes. For TCRbeta analysis, collaborators shipped samples in one of three forms: frozen whole blood, isolated PBMCs, or DNA extracted from either of those sample types. From the cysteine up to the phenylalanine, the CDR3 has a length of 14 residues. The entry retains the CDR3 DNA only, 42 bases that are in frame from base 1. Trimming at the junction amounts to 1 base on V and 0 bases on J, and the germline ends lie 7 bases apart. From the germline V gene (reference sequence), CDR1 is GTSNPN and CDR2 is SVGIG. TCRbeta CDR3 regions were amplified from genomic DNA using the immunoSEQ Assay, a bias-controlled multiplex PCR. In the source study's methods: Nucleated cell counts per sample were estimated from amplification of reference gene primers within the assay. To quantify the absolute abundance of each unique TCRbeta CDR3 rearrangement, sequence reads were collapsed and filtered. For each sample, productive Simpson clonality was calculated as the square root of Simpson's diversity index over productive rearrangements. TCRdb holds this immuneACCESS table with in-frame rearrangements only. Some clones are missing; in checked studies, unresolved V genes explain under half, and the rest has no known cause. The V and J calls and clone size come from that table; D and trimming were worked out from the DNA. This sample holds a few hundred thousand clones; 75% to 90% were observed only once. The ten largest clones capture 4% to 5.5% of the sample.

This receptor was obtained from a human donor in a cohort sampled during active COVID-19. The chain is made from TRBV30 and TRBJ1-5; the D segment cannot be called with confidence. The sequenced material came from peripheral blood. The CDR3 reads as follows: CAWSGSVSNQPQHF. The DNA is TGTGCCTGGAGTGGCTCAGTTAGCAATCAGCCCCAGCATTTT.